These T cell receptor beta chains were read from a single sample in a study of regulatory and conventional T cells in RAG deficiency. The table came from immunoSEQ multiplex PCR; TCRdb's copy has only in-frame clones and leaves some out. This table holds fewer than 40,000 clones, about 75% found once. These data also featured in a second study, about regulatory T cells.

Sequenced input: CD4+ effector T cells sorted from blood. All receptors come from a human donor in good health. CDR3s leave out the opening cysteine and the closing phenylalanine or tryptophan.

len: 12; v_gene: TRBV5-1; j_gene: TRBJ2-5; CDR3aa: ASSWGTVQETQY
len: 12; v_gene: TRBV15; j_gene: TRBJ1-6; CDR3aa: ATSTVLYNSPLH
len: 13; v_gene: TRBV6-1; j_gene: TRBJ2-7; CDR3aa: ASSEWDQRGYEQY
len: 14; v_gene: TRBV19; j_gene: TRBJ1-2; CDR3aa: ASSIGTGGLTYGYT
len: 14; v_gene: TRBV10-1; j_gene: TRBJ2-1; CDR3aa: ASSEFAGTGIREQF
len: 10; v_gene: TRBV2; j_gene: TRBJ1-4; CDR3aa: ASSPTNEKLF
len: 12; v_gene: TRBV28; j_gene: TRBJ2-6; CDR3aa: ASSLLSGANVLT
len: 13; v_gene: TRBV2; j_gene: TRBJ1-5; CDR3aa: ASSEVGRGHQPQH
len: 12; v_gene: TRBV18; j_gene: TRBJ2-7; CDR3aa: ASSVRGGPYEQY
len: 12; v_gene: TRBV5-1; j_gene: TRBJ2-5; CDR3aa: ASSLASGGETQY
len: 13; v_gene: TRBV18; j_gene: TRBJ1-3; CDR3aa: ASAPQRGSGNTIY
len: 13; v_gene: TRBV5-4; j_gene: TRBJ1-1; CDR3aa: ASSFPDRQNTEAF
len: 12; v_gene: TRBV29-1; j_gene: TRBJ2-2; CDR3aa: SVDSGGRTGELF
len: 10; v_gene: TRBV11-2; j_gene: TRBJ2-7; CDR3aa: ASGGLSYEQY
len: 13; v_gene: TRBV7-2; j_gene: TRBJ2-7; CDR3aa: ASSLTGGPQYEQY
len: 14; v_gene: TRBV5-1; j_gene: TRBJ2-3; CDR3aa: ASSLLAGGLTDTQY
len: 12; v_gene: TRBV6-1; j_gene: TRBJ1-5; CDR3aa: ASSEVASNQPQH
len: 12; v_gene: TRBV6-5; j_gene: TRBJ1-2; CDR3aa: ASSLDRSYYGYT
len: 12; v_gene: TRBV14; j_gene: TRBJ2-5; CDR3aa: ASSQHRGLETQY
len: 13; v_gene: TRBV11-2; j_gene: TRBJ1-1; CDR3aa: ASSLAQGPNTEAF
len: 19; v_gene: TRBV28; j_gene: TRBJ1-1; CDR3aa: ASSPTNYPRDRGYMNTEAF
len: 13; v_gene: TRBV18; j_gene: TRBJ2-3; CDR3aa: ASSPEIRSADTQY
len: 14; v_gene: TRBV18; j_gene: TRBJ2-5; CDR3aa: ASSPPIRGVQETQY
len: 13; v_gene: TRBV6-6; j_gene: TRBJ1-2; CDR3aa: ASSYSAGQGYGYT
len: 13; v_gene: TRBV18; j_gene: TRBJ1-5; CDR3aa: ASSPLDVRNQPQH
len: 10; v_gene: TRBV6-1; j_gene: TRBJ1-1; CDR3aa: ASSDSRGEAF
len: 12; v_gene: TRBV6-6; j_gene: TRBJ2-1; CDR3aa: ASSIGTSVIEQF
len: 13; v_gene: TRBV5-6; j_gene: TRBJ2-1; CDR3aa: ASSPVQRGYNEQF
len: 11; v_gene: TRBV6-1; j_gene: TRBJ1-1; CDR3aa: ASSEIGNTEAF
len: 18; v_gene: TRBV5-1; j_gene: TRBJ1-3; CDR3aa: ASSHGVDRRGELSGNTIY
len: 13; v_gene: TRBV30; j_gene: TRBJ1-1; CDR3aa: AWSWYSYMNTEAF
len: 14; v_gene: TRBV5-5; j_gene: TRBJ2-7; CDR3aa: ASSPPGEAGSYEQY
len: 14; v_gene: TRBV6-6; j_gene: TRBJ2-1; CDR3aa: ASSAGPRGESHEQF
len: 13; v_gene: TRBV28; j_gene: TRBJ2-4; CDR3aa: ASSTSGGRLGIQY
len: 11; v_gene: TRBV7-3; j_gene: TRBJ2-5; CDR3aa: ASSLSSEETQY
len: 12; v_gene: TRBV21-1; j_gene: TRBJ1-2; CDR3aa: ASSPAAPDYGYT
len: 13; v_gene: TRBV6-1; j_gene: TRBJ1-6; CDR3aa: ASRTGVIGVSPLH
len: 13; v_gene: TRBV5-5; j_gene: TRBJ2-7; CDR3aa: ASSSIPRDGDEQY
len: 12; v_gene: TRBV18; j_gene: TRBJ2-2; CDR3aa: ASSPKTGTGELF
len: 15; v_gene: TRBV19; j_gene: TRBJ1-5; CDR3aa: ASSIGGSGGAAQPQH
len: 13; v_gene: TRBV6-1; j_gene: TRBJ2-4; CDR3aa: ASRAVMGAGYIQY
len: 13; v_gene: TRBV7-2; j_gene: TRBJ2-7; CDR3aa: ASSLDWIGDYEQY
len: 13; v_gene: TRBV4-1; j_gene: TRBJ2-7; CDR3aa: ASSQESILPHEQY
len: 11; v_gene: TRBV5-4; j_gene: TRBJ2-7; CDR3aa: ASSLTSSYEQY
len: 10; v_gene: TRBV5-5; j_gene: TRBJ1-5; CDR3aa: ASSSGGQPQH
len: 9; v_gene: TRBV5-1; j_gene: TRBJ2-7; CDR3aa: ASSLDIEQY
len: 11; v_gene: TRBV6-5; j_gene: TRBJ2-7; CDR3aa: ASINTGTYEQY
len: 12; v_gene: TRBV5-1; j_gene: TRBJ1-1; CDR3aa: ASSSPLGNTEAF
len: 11; v_gene: TRBV15; j_gene: TRBJ2-7; CDR3aa: ATSARQAYEQY
len: 13; v_gene: TRBV6-1; j_gene: TRBJ1-2; CDR3aa: ASSAPLPFIPGYT
len: 13; v_gene: TRBV7-3; j_gene: TRBJ2-3; CDR3aa: ASSPLGNPTDTQY
len: 12; v_gene: TRBV19; j_gene: TRBJ2-2; CDR3aa: ASSMGWGAGELF
len: 13; v_gene: TRBV27; j_gene: TRBJ2-5; CDR3aa: ASSLNQGVRRTQY
len: 10; v_gene: TRBV10-3; j_gene: TRBJ1-2; CDR3aa: AISDGNYGYT